This T cell receptor (beta chain) was recorded in a study of shared clonotypes between healthy human individuals. Germline assignment: CDR1 SGHNT and CDR2 YYREEE (reference sequence). The CDR3 length is 16 residues. The V end was cut by 0 bases, the J end by 0 bases, with 7 bases between. The assay was immunoSEQ multiplex PCR, and TCRdb's table has in-frame clones only and misses some. There are approximately 2,000,000 clones in the sample; roughly 95% occur only once, and under 2% lies in the top ten. This clone occurred once. Naive CD8 cells lacked CD45RO, underwent positive selection for CCR7 and left out terminally differentiated effector memory CD45RA+ cells.

Sequences were obtained from naive CD8+ T cells from PBMCs. The TCR originated in a man younger than 35 in good health. Some clones in this sample may be carry-over from other donors' samples. This chain joins TRBV5-4 and TRBJ2-6; D perhaps matches TRBD2 (5 bases). The CDR3 reads CASSLGRDSGANVLTF. The DNA for the CDR3 is TGTGCCAGCAGCTTGGGACGGGACTCTGGGGCCAACGTCCTGACTTTC.